The sequence of this T cell receptor (beta chain) was determined in a study of shared T cell receptors in the human thymus. This clone was recorded only once. CDR3 length: 13 amino acids. Germline assignment: CDR1 GTSNPN and CDR2 SVGIG (reference sequence). J was trimmed by 4 bases and V by 5 bases; bases with no gene match: 4. The method was immunoSEQ multiplex PCR; TCRdb's version includes in-frame clones alone and lacks a portion of them. The sample lists over 350,000 clones, roughly 94% occurring once. The rearrangement uses TRBV30 and TRBJ2-1; 8 positions match TRBD2. This TCR came from a human donor. Sequencing was carried out using thymocytes. CDR3 in amino acids: CAWRLAPYNEQFF. The CDR3 DNA sequence: TGTGCCTGGCGACTAGCGCCGTACAATGAGCAGTTCTTC.